This is a list of T cell receptor beta chains from one sample in a study of CD8+ T cells in alopecia areata. Sequencing used immunoSEQ multiplex PCR; TCRdb keeps in-frame clones, though not all of them. The sample includes roughly 100,000 clones, around 84% seen only once; the top ten take 11%. The starting material was CD8+ T cells sorted from blood, obtained between weeks 30 and 35, from a patient treated with tofacitinib. All receptors come from a human donor with alopecia areata. Each CDR3 is given with its conserved first and last residue. The D gene is left open where the match is weak. Where a row states a size, it is once, few, many or the class of an expanded clone; other rows omit it.

V: TRBV9
size: once
D: .
J: TRBJ2-1
DNA: TGTGCCAGCAGCGCGGACAACCAGCAGTTCTTC
CDR3: CASSADNQQFF

V: TRBV9
size: .
D: .
J: TRBJ2-1
DNA: TGTGCCAGCAGCGTAGCCGGAGAGCAGTTCTTC
CDR3: CASSVAGEQFF

V: TRBV7-8
size: .
D: .
J: TRBJ2-5
DNA: TGTGCCAGCAGCTTTTACAGACAAGAGACCCAGTACTTC
CDR3: CASSFYRQETQYF

V: TRBV27
size: .
D: .
J: TRBJ1-4
DNA: TGTGCCAGCAGTCAAGGCGGAAAACTGTTTTTT
CDR3: CASSQGGKLFF

V: TRBV29-1
size: .
D: .
J: TRBJ2-1
DNA: TGCAGCGTTGAAGATCCCACGGGTGAGCAGTTCTTC
CDR3: CSVEDPTGEQFF

V: TRBV13
size: .
D: .
J: TRBJ2-7
DNA: TGTGCCAGCAGGGCGGGACACACCTACGAGCAGTACTTC
CDR3: CASRAGHTYEQYF

V: TRBV29-1
size: .
D: .
J: TRBJ2-7
DNA: TGCAGCGTCCGTAGCGGAGCCTCCTACGAGCAGTACTTC
CDR3: CSVRSGASYEQYF

V: TRBV12-5
size: .
D: TRBD2
J: TRBJ2-1
DNA: TGTGCTAGTGGTTTGGTAACGGGAGGGCCCTATGAGCAGTTCTTC
CDR3: CASGLVTGGPYEQFF

V: TRBV7-9
size: .
D: TRBD2
J: TRBJ2-1
DNA: TGTGCCAGCAGCTGGGAGGGTTACAATGAGCAGTTCTTC
CDR3: CASSWEGYNEQFF

V: TRBV11-2
size: .
D: .
J: TRBJ2-5
DNA: TGTGCCAGCAGAGGAGCAGAGACCCAGTACTTC
CDR3: CASRGAETQYF

V: TRBV19
size: once
D: .
J: TRBJ2-7
DNA: TGTGCCAGTAGTATAGAATCCGGACAGCCCTCCTACGAGCAGTACTTC
CDR3: CASSIESGQPSYEQYF

V: TRBV14
size: .
D: .
J: TRBJ1-2
DNA: TGTGCCAGCAGCCAAGATAAGGGACAAAGTTACTATGGCTACACCTTC
CDR3: CASSQDKGQSYYGYTF

V: TRBV11-2
size: .
D: .
J: TRBJ2-7
DNA: TGTGCCAGCAGCTTTGGCAGAGACTACGAGCAGTACTTC
CDR3: CASSFGRDYEQYF

V: TRBV15
size: .
D: TRBD2
J: TRBJ2-1
DNA: TGTGCCACCAGCAGACTACAGGGACTAGCCTCTATTTACAATGAGCAGTTCTTC
CDR3: CATSRLQGLASIYNEQFF

V: TRBV6-5
size: .
D: TRBD1
J: TRBJ2-7
DNA: TGTGCCAGCAGTTACTCCGGGACAGGGGGCAAATACGAGCAGTACTTC
CDR3: CASSYSGTGGKYEQYF

V: TRBV23-1
size: .
D: .
J: TRBJ2-1
DNA: TGCGCCAGCAGTCAATCGGGGGCTAACAATGAGCAGTTCTTC
CDR3: CASSQSGANNEQFF

V: TRBV6-5
size: .
D: TRBD2
J: TRBJ2-1
DNA: TGTGCCAGCACCCCCGGGACTAGCGGGGTATATGAGCAGTTCTTC
CDR3: CASTPGTSGVYEQFF

V: TRBV7-2
size: .
D: TRBD1
J: TRBJ2-7
DNA: TGTGCCAGCAGCTTATGGCCGGGACAGGGGGCCGACTACGAGCAGTACTTC
CDR3: CASSLWPGQGADYEQYF

V: TRBV7-9
size: .
D: TRBD1
J: TRBJ1-1
DNA: TGTGCCAGCAGCCAGACCGGACAGGGTCTTACTGAAGCTTTCTTT
CDR3: CASSQTGQGLTEAFF

V: TRBV4-1
size: few
D: .
J: TRBJ2-7
DNA: TGCGCCAGCAGCCAAGACTCACAGGGCTACGAGCAGTACTTC
CDR3: CASSQDSQGYEQYF

V: TRBV19
size: .
D: .
J: TRBJ1-1
DNA: TGTGCCAGTAGTATAGTAGAATGGGGCACTGAAGCTTTCTTT
CDR3: CASSIVEWGTEAFF

V: TRBV27
size: .
D: .
J: TRBJ2-7
DNA: TGTGCCAGCAGTTGGGTGGCGGGACCTTCTTCCTACGAGCAGTACTTC
CDR3: CASSWVAGPSSYEQYF

V: TRBV18
size: .
D: TRBD2
J: TRBJ2-1
DNA: TGTGCCAGCTCACCCCTCGGACTAGCGGGGTCGAATGAGCAGTTCTTC
CDR3: CASSPLGLAGSNEQFF

V: TRBV29-1
size: few
D: TRBD1
J: TRBJ2-1
DNA: TGCAGCGTTGAAGATTTCGGCAGGGGGCTCGGTGTCAATGAGCAGTTCTTC
CDR3: CSVEDFGRGLGVNEQFF